A single T cell receptor (beta chain) is shown here with its context. This specimen belongs to a study of blood T cell repertoires in COVID-19. The CDR3 totals 13 residues. Germline lookup yields CDR1 SNHLY and CDR2 FYNNEI. V lost 10 bases and J 1 base, leaving 13 bases between the germline ends. TCRdb's copy holds only in-frame clones and misses some; the assay was immunoSEQ multiplex PCR. The data contain around 300,000 clones, roughly 85% of them singletons. The sequence derives from a woman aged 40 to 55 who had recovered from COVID-19. Sample: PBMCs or T cells enriched from blood (not recorded which). This rearrangement joins TRBV2 to TRBJ2-5; TRBD1 is a possible D gene (6 bases). The CDR3 DNA reads as TGTGCCATCAAAACAGGGTTCCAAGAGACCCAGTACTTC. It specifies CAIKTGFQETQYF. The full variable domain, its missing parts supplied by reference TRBV2 and TRBJ2-5, is EPEVTQTPSHQVTQMGQEVILRCVPISNHLYFYWYRQILGQKVEFLVSFYNNEISEKSEIFDDQFSVERPDGSNFTLKIRSTKLEDSAMYFCAIKTGFQETQYFGPGTRLLVL.